The 21 T cell receptor beta chains listed next were all sequenced from one sample in a study of post-analysis software for immune sequencing data. Each TCR beta cDNA library carried unique molecular identifiers. TCRdb re-derived calls from the PCR reads in MiXCR, one entry per CDR3 protein. The sample has 650,000 to 900,000 distinct CDR3 sequences, 40% to 55% seen once. Points from the study as a whole: Compared with controls, patients had more of 4 or 5 TRBV segments, including TRBV5-6, TRBV5-1 and TRBV20-1.

For these TCRs, the target antigens are not known. The specimen was blood. Receptors were obtained from a girl aged 5 to 17 with multiple sclerosis.

The rearrangement links TRBV20-1 to TRBJ1-2; 8 bases map to TRBD1. Trimming cost V 3 bases and J 3 bases; bases outside gene matches: 9. The CDR3 is made up of 15 amino acids. In germline, CDR1 is DFQATT, CDR2 SNEGSKA (reference sequence). The CDR3 nucleotides are TGCAGTGCTAGTGACTGGACAGGGAGGGACTATGGCTACACCTTC. Encoded protein: CSASDWTGRDYGYTF.

The chain has TRBV20-1 and TRBJ2-1; 7 bases line up with TRBD2. The CDR3 is made up of 17 amino acids. Trimming took 5 bases from V and 1 from J; bases not matched to a gene: 14. Germline CDR1 is DFQATT and CDR2 is SNEGSKA (reference sequence). The CDR3: CSADTLTTSASYNEQFF. DNA for the CDR3: TGCAGTGCTGACACTCTTACTACTAGCGCGTCCTACAATGAGCAGTTCTTC.

The J gene is TRBJ1-2, the V gene TRBV28; TRBD1 aligns across 7 bases. The CDR3 is 14 residues long. Losses at the gene ends were 5 bases for V and 4 bases for J; bases not matched to a gene: 7. The germline V gene encodes CDR1 MDHEN and CDR2 SYDVKM. DNA for the CDR3: TGTGCCAGCAGTCTCCCGACAGGGAGCTATGGCTACACCTTC. Amino acid sequence: CASSLPTGSYGYTF.

V gene TRBV7-8 combines with J gene TRBJ1-2; 12 bases are a match to TRBD1. CDR3 length: 14 residues. CDR1 is SGHVS, CDR2 FQNEAQ, per germline. With V trimmed by 6 bases and J by 9 bases, 8 bases remained unmatched. Here the CDR3 DNA reads TGTGCCAGCAGTCCGGGACAGGGGGCGATGCGCTACACCTTC. This encodes CASSPGQGAMRYTF. Full variable domain (outside the CDR3, taken from reference TRBV7-8 and TRBJ1-2): GAGVSQSPRYKVAKRGQDVALRCDPISGHVSLFWYQQALGQGPEFLTYFQNEAQLDKSGLPSDRFFAERPEGSVSTLKIQRTQQEDSAVYLCASSPGQGAMRYTFGSGTRLTVV.

The rearrangement joins TRBV10-3 to TRBJ1-2; no definite D call. This CDR3 has 15 residues. Germline loops: CDR1 ENHRY, CDR2 SYGVKD. V gave up 2 bases and J gave up 7 bases, with 17 bases separating them. CDR3 bases: TGTGCCATCAGTGAGGAAGGAGATTCCCGAGTTGGCTACACCTTC. The encoded protein is CAISEEGDSRVGYTF.

The chain links TRBV11-2 to TRBJ2-1, with 8 positions matching TRBD1. There are 16 residues in the CDR3. Trimming at V came to 3 bases and at J to 6 bases, leaving 10 bases not matched to a gene. Germline V gene sequence: CDR1 SGHAT, CDR2 FQNNGV. The CDR3 nucleotides are TGTGCCAGCAGCTTTCTACGGGACAGGAACTTCAATGAGCAGTTCTTC. Translated: CASSFLRDRNFNEQFF.

The table lists this clonotype with a count of one. The chain has TRBV24-1 and TRBJ2-3; 9 positions match TRBD2. V gave up 3 bases and J gave up 4 bases; unmatched junction bases: 7. Germline CDR1 KGHDR, CDR2 SFDVKD. This CDR3 contains 16 residues. The CDR3 is CATSDRTSVSPDTQYF. CDR3 bases: TGTGCCACCAGTGATCGGACTAGCGTGAGCCCAGATACGCAGTATTTT.

The V and J genes are TRBV7-9 and TRBJ2-5, with a possible D match to TRBD2 (5 bases). V dropped 5 bases and J dropped 1 base, with 14 bases sitting between them. Germline loops: CDR1 SEHNR, CDR2 FQNEAQ (reference sequence). The CDR3 sequence is 15 residues long. The CDR3 bases are TGTGCCAGCAGCCTGGACCTCGGGATCCAAGAGACCCAGTACTTC. Amino acid sequence: CASSLDLGIQETQYF.

The chain uses TRBV6-6 and TRBJ1-2, with D maybe TRBD1 (5 bases). CDR1 MNHNY and CDR2 SVGAGI come from the germline V gene (reference sequence). The V gene lost 7 bases and the J gene lost 5 bases, with 23 bases spanning the gap. The CDR3 spans 16 residues. The CDR3 here is CASKGTGTAMGYGYTF. CDR3 DNA: TGTGCCAGCAAGGGAACAGGCACGGCTATGGGGTATGGCTACACCTTC.

This chain connects TRBV28 to TRBJ2-3; D unresolved. Trimming removed 6 bases at V and 4 bases at J, with 11 bases between. Germline V gives CDR1 MDHEN, CDR2 SYDVKM. The CDR3 length is 13 residues. CDR3 bases: TGTGCCAGCAGCCACGTGGATGCAGATACGCAGTATTTT. This encodes CASSHVDADTQYF.

V is TRBV21-1 and J is TRBJ2-1; TRBD2, the table's D call, lacks a check against the DNA. TRBV21-1 has pseudogene status. The CDR3 contains 18 residues. The CDR3 reads CASSKRDSGRGTYNEQFF. In DNA form, the CDR3 reads TGTGCCAGCAGCAAAAGGGATAGCGGGAGAGGGACCTACAATGAGCAGTTCTTC.

This chain joins TRBV10-3 and TRBJ1-2; D not certain. Germline CDR1 is ENHRY and CDR2 is SYGVKD. CDR3 length equals 12 residues. Trimming removed 8 bases at V and 7 bases at J, with 14 bases between. This CDR3 reads CAIPLSGGGYTF. The CDR3 nucleotides read TGTGCCATCCCCCTAAGCGGCGGTGGCTACACCTTC.

This clonotype has only a few counts. V usage is TRBV20-1 and J usage is TRBJ2-1; 11 bases align to TRBD1. Germline CDR1 DFQATT, CDR2 SNEGSKA (reference sequence). The CDR3 is 17 amino acids. The V segment lost 3 bases and the J segment 4 bases; nucleotides outside the gene matches: 11. The CDR3 DNA is TGCAGTGCTAGGTGGACAGGGGGCGAGTCGGCGTACAATGAGCAGTTCTTC. It yields the protein CSARWTGGESAYNEQFF.

The chain links TRBV9 to TRBJ1-1; D call uncertain. Germline V CDR1 and CDR2: SGDLS, YYNGEE. Between the trimmed V and J ends, which lost 2 bases and 1 base, there was a span of 9 bases. The CDR3 contains 14 residues. In nucleotides, the CDR3 is TGTGCCAGCAGCGTTAAGGACGGGAACACTGAAGCTTTCTTT. Amino acid sequence: CASSVKDGNTEAFF.

This clonotype has just a few counts. Sequence at one end of the junction differs from germline and may be a read error. The chain uses TRBV7-7 and TRBJ2-3; TRBD2 aligns across 8 bases. CDR3 length: 15 amino acids. CDR1 and CDR2 from the germline V gene are SSHAT and FNYEAQ (reference sequence). CDR3 region: CASSESGSSTGTQYF. The CDR3 coding sequence is TGTGCTAGCAGCGAGAGCGGGAGTAGCACAGGTACGCAGTATTTT. The whole variable domain, filled in from reference TRBV7-7 and TRBJ2-3, reads GAGVSQSPRYKVTKRGQDVTLRCDPISSHATLYWYQQALGQGPEFLTYFNYEAQPDKSGLPSDRFSAERPEGSISTLTIQRTEQRDSAMYRCASSESGSSTGTQYFGPGTRLTVL.

This rearrangement joins TRBV15 to TRBJ2-7; D not resolved. Germline values: CDR1 LNHNV, CDR2 YYDKDF (reference sequence). V dropped 6 bases and J dropped 6 bases, with 21 bases sitting between them. The CDR3 contains 15 residues. CDR3 DNA: TGTGCCACCAGTACGAACCCCTCTAGTATGGGCGAGCAGTACTTC. Amino acid sequence: CATSTNPSSMGEQYF.

In this sample, this clonotype turned up a few times. The genes are TRBV7-9 and TRBJ2-5; D unresolved. The J call may be wrong; the DNA end is better matched by TRBJ2-7. CDR3 size: 15 residues. Per germline, CDR1 SEHNR and CDR2 FQNEAQ (reference sequence). As DNA, the CDR3 is TGTGCCAGCAGCTCCCCGGCCAGCGAATTCTACGAGCAGTACTTC. Protein sequence: CASSSPASEFYEQYF.

This clonotype was counted between two and nine times. CDR3 in amino acids: CASSDNNYEKLFF. Written as DNA, the CDR3 is TGTGCCAGCAGCGACAACAACTATGAAAAACTGTTTTTT. The V and J genes are TRBV6-5 and TRBJ1-4, with D unclear. The CDR3 contains 13 residues. The germline V gene has CDR1 MNHEY and CDR2 SVGAGI. V was pared by 6 bases and J by 6 bases, with 11 bases between.

About this clonotype itself: The junction shows a germline mismatch at one end, possibly a read error. The chain recombines TRBV9 with TRBJ1-2; D gene ambiguous. The CDR3 loop spans 14 amino acids. The germline gives CDR1 SGDLS, CDR2 YYNGEE. CDR3 protein: CASGDHGDYYGCTF. In nucleotides, the CDR3 is TGTGCCAGCGGTGACCATGGGGATTACTATGGCTGCACCTTC.

The chain uses TRBV28 and TRBJ2-3; 13 bases match TRBD2. The CDR3 has 14 residues. Losses at the gene ends were 6 bases for V and 6 bases for J; bases not matched to a gene: 3. The germline V gene encodes CDR1 MDHEN and CDR2 SYDVKM. The CDR3 nucleotides are TGTGCCAGCAGAATGGGACTAGCGGGGGATACGCAGTATTTT. Protein product: CASRMGLAGDTQYF.

This clonotype was detected a few times. The J gene is TRBJ1-2, the V gene TRBV6-2 or TRBV6-3; maybe TRBD1 (5 bases). V lost 5 bases, J lost 4 bases, and 14 bases lay in between. The CDR3 spans 14 residues. The germline CDR1 and CDR2 sequences are MNHEY and SVGEGT. As DNA, the CDR3 is TGTGCCAGCAGTCTCCGGGGCCCGGCCTATGGCTACACCTTC. Amino acids: CASSLRGPAYGYTF.